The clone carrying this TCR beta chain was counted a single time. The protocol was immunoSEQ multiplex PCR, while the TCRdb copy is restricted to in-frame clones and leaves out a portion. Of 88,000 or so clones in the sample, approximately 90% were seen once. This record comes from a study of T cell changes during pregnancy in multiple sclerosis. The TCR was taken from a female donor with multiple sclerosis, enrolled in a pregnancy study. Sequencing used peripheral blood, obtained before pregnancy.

CDR3 region: CAIKGLAGDTGELFF. The CDR3 coding sequence is TGTGCCATCAAGGGACTAGCGGGAGACACCGGGGAGCTGTTTTTT. The chain employs TRBV10-3 and TRBJ2-2; 14 bases are shared with TRBD2. CDR3 length: 15 residues. Trimming took 7 bases from V and 3 from J; bases not matched to a gene: 1. CDR1 and CDR2 from the germline V gene are ENHRY and SYGVKD.